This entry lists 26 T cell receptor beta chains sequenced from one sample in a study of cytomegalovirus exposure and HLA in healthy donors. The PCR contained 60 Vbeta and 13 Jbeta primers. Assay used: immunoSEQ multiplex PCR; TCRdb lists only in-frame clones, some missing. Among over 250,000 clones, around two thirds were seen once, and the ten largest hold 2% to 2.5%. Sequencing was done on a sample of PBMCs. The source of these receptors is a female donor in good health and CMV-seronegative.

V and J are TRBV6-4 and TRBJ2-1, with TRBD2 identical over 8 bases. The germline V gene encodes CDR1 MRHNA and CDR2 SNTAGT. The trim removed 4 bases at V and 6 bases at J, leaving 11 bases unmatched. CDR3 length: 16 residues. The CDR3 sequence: CASSGYTGTSVNEQFF. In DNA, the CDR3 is TGTGCCAGCAGTGGGTATACCGGGACTAGTGTCAATGAGCAGTTCTTC.

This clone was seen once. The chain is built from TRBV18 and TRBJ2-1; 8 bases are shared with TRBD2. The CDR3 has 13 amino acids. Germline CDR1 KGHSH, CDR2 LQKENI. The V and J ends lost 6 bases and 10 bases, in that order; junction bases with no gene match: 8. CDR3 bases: TGTGCCAGCTCCCCGGGGGGGATAACCGAGCAGTTCTTC. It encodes CASSPGGITEQFF.

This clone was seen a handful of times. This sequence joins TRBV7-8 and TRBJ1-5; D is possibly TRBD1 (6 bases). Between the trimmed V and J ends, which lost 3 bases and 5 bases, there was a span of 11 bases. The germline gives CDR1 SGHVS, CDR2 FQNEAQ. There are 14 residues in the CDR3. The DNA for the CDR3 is TGTGCCAGCAGCTTCACAGGGACGGATCAGCCCCAGCATTTT. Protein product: CASSFTGTDQPQHF. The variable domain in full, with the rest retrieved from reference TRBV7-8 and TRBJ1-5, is GAGVSQSPRYKVAKRGQDVALRCDPISGHVSLFWYQQALGQGPEFLTYFQNEAQLDKSGLPSDRFFAERPEGSVSTLKIQRTQQEDSAVYLCASSFTGTDQPQHFGDGTRLSIL.

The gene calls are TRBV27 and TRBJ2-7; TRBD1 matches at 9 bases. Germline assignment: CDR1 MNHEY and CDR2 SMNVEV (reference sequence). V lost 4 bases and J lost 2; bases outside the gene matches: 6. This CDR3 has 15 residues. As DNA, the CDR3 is TGTGCCAGCAGTTGGGGACAGGGCAGGCCCTACGAGCAGTACTTC. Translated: CASSWGQGRPYEQYF.

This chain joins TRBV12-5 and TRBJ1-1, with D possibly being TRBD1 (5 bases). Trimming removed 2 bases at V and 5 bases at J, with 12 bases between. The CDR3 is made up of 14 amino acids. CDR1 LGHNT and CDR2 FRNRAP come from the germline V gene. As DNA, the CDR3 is TGTGCTAGTGGTTTGTCGACAGCGGGGACTGAAGCTTTCTTT. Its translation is CASGLSTAGTEAFF.

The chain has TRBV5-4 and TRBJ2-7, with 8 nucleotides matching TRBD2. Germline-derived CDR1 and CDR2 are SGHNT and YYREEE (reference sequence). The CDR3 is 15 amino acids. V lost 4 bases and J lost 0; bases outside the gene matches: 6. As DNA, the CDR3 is TGTGCCAGCAGCCGCACTAGCGGAAACTCCTACGAGCAGTACTTC. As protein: CASSRTSGNSYEQYF.

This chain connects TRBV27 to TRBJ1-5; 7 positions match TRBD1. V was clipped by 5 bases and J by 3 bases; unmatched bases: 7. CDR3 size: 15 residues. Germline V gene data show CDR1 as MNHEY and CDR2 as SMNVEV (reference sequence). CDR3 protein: CASSGGQSFNQPQHF. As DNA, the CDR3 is TGTGCCAGCAGTGGGGGACAGAGCTTCAATCAGCCCCAGCATTTT.

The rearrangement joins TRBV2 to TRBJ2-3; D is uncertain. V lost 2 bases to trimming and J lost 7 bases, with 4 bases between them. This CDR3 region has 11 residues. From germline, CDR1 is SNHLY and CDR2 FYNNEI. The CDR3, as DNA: TGTGCCAGCAGTGAATCCTATACGCAGTATTTT. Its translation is CASSESYTQYF.

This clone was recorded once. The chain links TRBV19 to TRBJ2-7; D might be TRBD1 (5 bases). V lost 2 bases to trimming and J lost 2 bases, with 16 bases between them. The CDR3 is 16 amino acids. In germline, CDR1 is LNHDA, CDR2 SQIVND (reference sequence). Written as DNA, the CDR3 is TGTGCCAGTAGTATATCCCGACAGACGCGAGCCTACGAGCAGTACTTC. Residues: CASSISRQTRAYEQYF.

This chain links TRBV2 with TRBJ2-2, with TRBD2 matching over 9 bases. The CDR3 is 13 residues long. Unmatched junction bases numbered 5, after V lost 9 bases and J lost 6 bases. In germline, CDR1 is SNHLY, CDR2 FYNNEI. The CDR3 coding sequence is TGTGCCAGTAGCGGGAGCGGTGCCGGGGAGCTGTTTTTT. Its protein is CASSGSGAGELFF.

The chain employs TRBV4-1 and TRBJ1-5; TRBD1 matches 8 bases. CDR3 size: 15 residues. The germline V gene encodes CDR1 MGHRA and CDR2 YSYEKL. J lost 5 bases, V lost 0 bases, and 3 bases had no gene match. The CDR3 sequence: CASSQDTGGDQPQHF. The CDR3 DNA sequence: TGCGCCAGCAGCCAAGATACAGGGGGGGATCAGCCCCAGCATTTT.

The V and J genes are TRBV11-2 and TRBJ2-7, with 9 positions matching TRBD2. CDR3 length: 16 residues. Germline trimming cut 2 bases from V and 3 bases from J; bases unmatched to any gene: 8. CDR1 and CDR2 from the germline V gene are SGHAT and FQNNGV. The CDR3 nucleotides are TGTGCCAGCAGCTTACCCCGTAGCGGGAGAGGCTACGAGCAGTACTTC. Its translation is CASSLPRSGRGYEQYF.

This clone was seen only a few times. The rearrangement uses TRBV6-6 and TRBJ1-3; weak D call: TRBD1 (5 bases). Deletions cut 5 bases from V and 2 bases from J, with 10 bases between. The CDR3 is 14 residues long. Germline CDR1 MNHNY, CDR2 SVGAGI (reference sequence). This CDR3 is CASSMTETGNTIYF. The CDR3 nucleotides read TGTGCCAGCAGTATGACAGAGACTGGAAACACCATATATTTT.

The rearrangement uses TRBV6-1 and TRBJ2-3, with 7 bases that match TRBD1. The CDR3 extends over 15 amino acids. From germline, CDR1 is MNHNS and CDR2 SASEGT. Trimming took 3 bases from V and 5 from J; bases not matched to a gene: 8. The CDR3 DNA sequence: TGTGCCAGCAGTGATAGACAGGGACCAGAAGATACGCAGTATTTT. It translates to CASSDRQGPEDTQYF.

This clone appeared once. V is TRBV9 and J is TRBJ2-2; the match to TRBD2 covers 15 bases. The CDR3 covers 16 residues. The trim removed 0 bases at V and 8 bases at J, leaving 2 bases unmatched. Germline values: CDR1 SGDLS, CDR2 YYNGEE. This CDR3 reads CASSVAGTSGRGELFF. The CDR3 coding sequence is TGTGCCAGCAGCGTAGCAGGGACTAGCGGGAGGGGGGAGCTGTTTTTT.

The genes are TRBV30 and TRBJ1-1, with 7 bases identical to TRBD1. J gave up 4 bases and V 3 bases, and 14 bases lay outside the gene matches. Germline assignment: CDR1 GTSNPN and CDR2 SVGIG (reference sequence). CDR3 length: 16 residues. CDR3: CAWRGTVYFRGTEAFF. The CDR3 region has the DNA TGTGCCTGGAGGGGGACAGTTTATTTTCGCGGCACTGAAGCTTTCTTT.

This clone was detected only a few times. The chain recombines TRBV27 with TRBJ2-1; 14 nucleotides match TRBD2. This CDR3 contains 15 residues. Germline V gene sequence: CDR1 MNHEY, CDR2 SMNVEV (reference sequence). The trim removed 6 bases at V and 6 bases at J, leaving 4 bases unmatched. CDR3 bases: TGTGCCAGCAGCCGAGGGACTAGCGGGAGCAATGAGCAGTTCTTC. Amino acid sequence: CASSRGTSGSNEQFF.

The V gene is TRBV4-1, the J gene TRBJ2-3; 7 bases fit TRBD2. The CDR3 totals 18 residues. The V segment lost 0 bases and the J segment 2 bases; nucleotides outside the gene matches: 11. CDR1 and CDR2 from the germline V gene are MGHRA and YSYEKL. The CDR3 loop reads CASSQDLGGDYLTDTQYF. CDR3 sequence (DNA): TGCGCCAGCAGCCAAGATCTAGGAGGGGACTATCTCACAGATACGCAGTATTTT.

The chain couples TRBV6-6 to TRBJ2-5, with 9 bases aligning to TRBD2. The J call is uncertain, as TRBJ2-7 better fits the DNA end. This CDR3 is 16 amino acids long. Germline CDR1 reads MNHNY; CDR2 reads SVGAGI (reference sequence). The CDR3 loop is CASSYANSGSGYEQYF. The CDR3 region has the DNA TGTGCCAGCAGTTACGCTAATAGCGGGAGCGGCTACGAGCAGTACTTC.

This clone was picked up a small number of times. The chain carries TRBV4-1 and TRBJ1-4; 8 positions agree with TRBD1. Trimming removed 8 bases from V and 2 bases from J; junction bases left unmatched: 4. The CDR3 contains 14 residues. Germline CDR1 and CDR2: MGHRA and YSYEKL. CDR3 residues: CASRRQGTNEKLFF. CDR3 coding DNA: TGCGCCAGCCGTCGACAGGGGACTAATGAAAAACTGTTTTTT.

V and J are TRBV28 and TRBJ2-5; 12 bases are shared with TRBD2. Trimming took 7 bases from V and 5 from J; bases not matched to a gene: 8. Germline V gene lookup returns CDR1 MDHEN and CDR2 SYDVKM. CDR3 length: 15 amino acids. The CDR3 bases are TGTGCCAGCAATCGACTAGCGGGAGCGAGGGAGACCCAGTACTTC. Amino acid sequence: CASNRLAGARETQYF.

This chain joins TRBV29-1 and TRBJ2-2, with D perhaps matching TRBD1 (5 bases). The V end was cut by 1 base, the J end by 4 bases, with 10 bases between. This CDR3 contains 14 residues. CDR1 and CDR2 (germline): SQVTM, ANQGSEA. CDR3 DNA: TGCAGCGTTGAAGGGGCCCAGGGCACCGGGGAGCTGTTTTTT. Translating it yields CSVEGAQGTGELFF.

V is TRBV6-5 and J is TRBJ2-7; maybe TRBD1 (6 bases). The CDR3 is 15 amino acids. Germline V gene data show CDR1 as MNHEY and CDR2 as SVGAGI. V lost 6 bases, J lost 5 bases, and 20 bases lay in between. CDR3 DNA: TGTGCCAGCAGACCCGGGACACACCCTCGAAACGAGCAGTACTTC. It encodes CASRPGTHPRNEQYF.

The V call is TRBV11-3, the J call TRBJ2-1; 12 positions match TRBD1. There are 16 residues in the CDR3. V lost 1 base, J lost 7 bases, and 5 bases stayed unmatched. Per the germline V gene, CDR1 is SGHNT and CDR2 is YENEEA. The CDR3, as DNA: TGTGCCAGCAGCTTAGGAGGGACAGGGGGCATGAATGAGCAGTTCTTC. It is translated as CASSLGGTGGMNEQFF.

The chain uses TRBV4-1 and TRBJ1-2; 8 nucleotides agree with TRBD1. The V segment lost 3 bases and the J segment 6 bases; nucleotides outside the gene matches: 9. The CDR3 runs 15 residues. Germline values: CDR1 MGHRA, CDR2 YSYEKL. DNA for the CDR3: TGCGCCAGCAGCCATCAGACAGGGGTTACGGATGGCTACACCTTC. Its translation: CASSHQTGVTDGYTF.

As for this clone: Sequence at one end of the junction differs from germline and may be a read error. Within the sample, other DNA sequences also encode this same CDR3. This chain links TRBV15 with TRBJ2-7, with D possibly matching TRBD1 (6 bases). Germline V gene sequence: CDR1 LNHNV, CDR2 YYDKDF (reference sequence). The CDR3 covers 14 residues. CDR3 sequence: CATSSGAGAYEQYF. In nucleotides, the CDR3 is TGCGCCACCAGCAGTGGGGCAGGGGCCTACGAGCAGTACTTC.